This TCR beta chain was identified in a study of prognosis after radiotherapy for stage I lung cancer. The wider study: A biologically effective dose of at least 100 Gy came via 3-5 SBRT fractions.

This clonotype was seen ten or more times. This CDR3 has 12 amino acids. Between the trimmed V and J ends, which lost 1 base and 9 bases, there was a span of 7 bases. Germline V gene lookup returns CDR1 SGHAT and CDR2 FQNNGV. Genomic DNA was subjected to two-round multiplex PCR for amplification of TCR beta CDR3. Used in first-round PCR were primers specific to each TRBV and TRBJ gene. Each CDR3 protein gets one entry after TCRdb re-called the multiplex PCR reads with MiXCR. The top ten clones hold approximately 17% of a sample with roughly 30,000 distinct CDR3 sequences, about 43% of them seen once. The sequence came from a donor over 45 with non-small cell lung cancer. Material: PBMCs, obtained before or after stereotactic body radiation therapy (not recorded which). The chain has TRBV11-2 and TRBJ2-1; D uncertain. CDR3: CASSLVRGEQFF. The CDR3 region has the DNA TGTGCCAGCAGCTTAGTTCGAGGTGAGCAGTTCTTC.